Listed below are T cell receptor beta chains from one sample, sequenced in a study of T-cell memory formation after mild COVID-19. A single record per CDR3 protein comes from TCRdb applying MiXCR to the 5' RACE reads. The top ten hold 3.9% of the sample, which has 150,000 to 200,000 distinct CDR3 sequences, 15% to 20% seen once. The sample was PBMCs or a T cell subset sorted from them (not recorded which). Receptor source: a man aged 18 to 29 who had mild COVID-19 (a few samples of this study predate the infection). Cell type and time point are not known. The CDR3 runs from the conserved cysteine through the conserved F or W. Each record gives: V gene, clone size, J gene, D gene, CDR3 DNA, CDR3 protein. D genes are given only for firm matches. A clone size is listed for some rows: how often the clone was seen (once, few, many), or a class if it is expanded.

>TRBV12-3/TRBV12-4|few|TRBJ2-5|NA
TGTGCCAGCAGTTTTTTTTGGAATCCCTCTGAGACCCAGTACTTC
CASSFFWNPSETQYF
>TRBV7-3|many|TRBJ2-1|TRBD2
TGTGCCAGCAGCTTAGAGGGGCGGGGGTCCTACAATGAGCAGTTCTTC
CASSLEGRGSYNEQFF
>TRBV12-3/TRBV12-4|NA|TRBJ2-7|NA
TGTGCCAGCAGTCACAGGGTTAATGCAGGGTACGAGCAGTACTTC
CASSHRVNAGYEQYF
>TRBV5-1|few|TRBJ2-3|TRBD2
TGCGCCAGCAGCCTCCCGAGCGGGGCTGAGGATACGCAGTATTTT
CASSLPSGAEDTQYF
>TRBV5-1|few|TRBJ2-3|NA
TGCGCCAGCAGCTTGATCCCAATCCATACGCAGTATTTT
CASSLIPIHTQYF
>TRBV29-1|NA|TRBJ1-4|NA
TGCAGCGTTGAGAGAAGTAAGGGGGAAAAACTGTTTTTT
CSVERSKGEKLFF
>TRBV4-3|NA|TRBJ1-2|TRBD1
TGCGCCAGCAGCCAAGATCACCCGGACAGGGTTGGCGGCTACACCTTC
CASSQDHPDRVGGYTF
>TRBV5-1|few|TRBJ2-3|NA
TGCGCCAGCAGCTTGGGTTACGGGACCACAGATACGCAGTATTTT
CASSLGYGTTDTQYF
>TRBV5-1|many|TRBJ2-2|NA
TGCGCCAGCAATCTCTGGGTGAACACCGGGGAGCTGTTTTTT
CASNLWVNTGELFF
>TRBV5-6|NA|TRBJ1-3|NA
TGTGCCAGCAGCTTGGGACGGTACTCTGGAAACACCATATATTTT
CASSLGRYSGNTIYF
>TRBV18|NA|TRBJ1-1|NA
TGTGCCAGCTCACCACCGGCACTGAACACTGAAGCTTTCTTT
CASSPPALNTEAFF
>TRBV4-1|few|TRBJ2-7|NA
TGCGCCAGCAGCCAAGGAACGGCGAGCTCCTACGAGCAGTACTTC
CASSQGTASSYEQYF
>TRBV6-6|NA|TRBJ1-1|NA
TGTGCCAGCAGTTACTCGCAGGGTTCTATCACTGAAGCTTTCTTT
CASSYSQGSITEAFF
>TRBV20-1|NA|TRBJ2-1|TRBD2
TGCAGTGCTCCGAGAGAACGGGGGGGCTTGGATGAGCAGTTCTTC
CSAPRERGGLDEQFF
>TRBV5-1|NA|TRBJ1-2|NA
TGCGCCAGCAGCTTTTCCGCGGAGTCGGCTGGCTACACCTTC
CASSFSAESAGYTF
>TRBV6-2/TRBV6-3|NA|TRBJ2-7|NA
TGTGCCAGCAGCAAAGGTCCGGGGCCTGGGGAAAAGCAGTACTTC
CASSKGPGPGEKQYF
>TRBV3-1|NA|TRBJ2-5|TRBD2
TGTGCCAGCAGCCACCGGGGGGAGGGAGAGACCCAGTACTTC
CASSHRGEGETQYF
>TRBV20-1|NA|TRBJ2-5|TRBD2
TGCAGTGCTAGCCAGGGACTAGCGCAAGAGACCCAGTACTTC
CSASQGLAQETQYF
>TRBV3-1|NA|TRBJ2-3|NA
TGTGCCAGCAGCCAAAACAGCATCAGCACAGATACGCAGTATTTT
CASSQNSISTDTQYF
>TRBV5-1|NA|TRBJ2-4|NA
TGCGCCAGCAGCCCGGGACTTAGGCTGGAAAACATTCAGTACTTC
CASSPGLRLENIQYF
>TRBV5-4|few|TRBJ2-3|NA
TGTGCCAGCAGCTTGGGGATAAAAAATACGCAGTATTTT
CASSLGIKNTQYF
>TRBV20-1|few|TRBJ2-2|NA
TGCAGTGCTAGAGAACAAACGGCGATCGGGGAGCTGTTTTTT
CSAREQTAIGELFF
>TRBV5-5|NA|TRBJ1-6|NA
TGTGCCAGCAGCCGCACCCTGGGGCTCAATTCACCCCTCCACTTT
CASSRTLGLNSPLHF
>TRBV5-4|many|TRBJ2-1|NA
TGTGCCAGCAGCCCCCTGGGGGGGCTCCATGAGCAGTTCTTC
CASSPLGGLHEQFF
>TRBV19|NA|TRBJ1-1|NA
TGTGCCAGTAGTATCCGGACAGCCCAACGCGGCACTGAAGCTTTCTTT
CASSIRTAQRGTEAFF
>TRBV11-2|few|TRBJ1-2|NA
TGTGCCAGCAGCTTCGACACCTATGGCTACACCTTC
CASSFDTYGYTF
>TRBV5-8|NA|TRBJ2-3|NA
TGTGCCAGCAGCACCGGGACACGCACAGATACGCAGTATTTT
CASSTGTRTDTQYF
>TRBV2|few|TRBJ1-4|TRBD1
TGTGCCAGCAAAGGGACAGGGCCAGAAAAACTGTTTTTT
CASKGTGPEKLFF
>TRBV19|NA|TRBJ2-5|NA
TGTGCCAGTAGTATAGGCCGGGCGGGAGAGACCCAGTACTTC
CASSIGRAGETQYF
>TRBV7-2|NA|TRBJ1-1|NA
TGTGCCAGCAGCTTACGGTTGAACACTGAAGCTTTCTTT
CASSLRLNTEAFF
>TRBV6-5|NA|TRBJ1-2|NA
TGTGCCAGCAGTTTCCCGGCGGGGTATGGCTACACCTTC
CASSFPAGYGYTF
>TRBV12-3/TRBV12-4|NA|TRBJ2-1|TRBD2
TGTGCCAGCAGTCTAGCGGGGGGAAACAATGAGCAGTTCTTC
CASSLAGGNNEQFF
>TRBV11-1|NA|TRBJ2-1|NA
TGTGCCAGCAGCATTACGGGGGATGAGCAGTTCTTC
CASSITGDEQFF
>TRBV9|few|TRBJ1-1|NA
TGTGCCAGCACCCGGGGGCAGGGGAAGGGGTCTGAAGCTTTCTTT
CASTRGQGKGSEAFF
>TRBV19|NA|TRBJ1-1|NA
TGTGCCAGTAGTAACAGGGAACTGGATGAAGCTTTCTTT
CASSNRELDEAFF
>TRBV12-3/TRBV12-4|few|TRBJ2-3|TRBD1
TGTGCCAGCAGTTTAAGGGGGCCTAGCACAGATACGCAGTATTTT
CASSLRGPSTDTQYF
>TRBV5-1|NA|TRBJ2-2|NA
TGCGCCAGCAGCTCAGGACAGAGCCTCGACACCGGGGAGCTGTTTTTT
CASSSGQSLDTGELFF
>TRBV12-3/TRBV12-4|NA|TRBJ1-2|NA
TGTGCCAGCACCCAGTGGGACTATGGCTACACCTTC
CASTQWDYGYTF
>TRBV7-8|many|TRBJ2-3|NA
TGTGCCAGCAGCTTAGCCAAGGGGGGACGCGATACGCAGTATTTT
CASSLAKGGRDTQYF
>TRBV6-1|NA|TRBJ2-7|TRBD2
TGTGCCAGCAGTGAACACGGGGGGGCCTTGGAGCAGTACTTC
CASSEHGGALEQYF
>TRBV7-9|NA|TRBJ2-4|TRBD1
TGTGCCAGCAGCCCCAGGGGGATAGCCAAAAACATTCAGTACTTC
CASSPRGIAKNIQYF
>TRBV20-1|many|TRBJ2-6|NA
TGCAGTGCCCTAAAATCTGGGGCCAACGTCCTGACTTTC
CSALKSGANVLTF
>TRBV4-3|few|TRBJ1-3|NA
TGCGCCAGCAGCCACCCCCCGCCCCGAAACACCATATATTTT
CASSHPPPRNTIYF
>TRBV9|NA|TRBJ1-2|NA
TGTGCCAGCAGCGTAGCTGGGGTGGGCGGCTACACCTTC
CASSVAGVGGYTF
>TRBV11-2|NA|TRBJ1-2|NA
TGTGCCAGCAGCTTAGAGGGACGAGACGACGGCTACACCTTC
CASSLEGRDDGYTF
>TRBV5-1|few|TRBJ2-5|TRBD1
TGCGCCAGCAGCGAAGGGACAGGGGAAGAGACCCAGTACTTC
CASSEGTGEETQYF
>TRBV6-5|few|TRBJ2-5|TRBD2
TGTGCCAGCAGTTACCATAGGACTAGCGGGGGGGTAGGGACCCAGTACTTC
CASSYHRTSGGVGTQYF
>TRBV7-2|few|TRBJ1-1|NA
TGTGCCAGCAGCCCGCAAGCAGGGAACATGAACACTGAAGCTTTCTTT
CASSPQAGNMNTEAFF
>TRBV3-1|NA|TRBJ2-7|NA
TGTGCCAGCAGCCAAGCGGTACTAGCCTACGAGCAGTACTTC
CASSQAVLAYEQYF
>TRBV18|NA|TRBJ1-1|NA
TGTGCCAGCTCACCACTCCCGGGGAACACTGAAGCTTTCTTT
CASSPLPGNTEAFF
>TRBV20-1|NA|TRBJ1-2|TRBD1
TGCAGTGCCCCCGCCGGCAGGGGGGCTGGCTATGGCTACACCTTC
CSAPAGRGAGYGYTF
>TRBV10-2|few|TRBJ2-3|NA
TGCGCCAGCAGCGGGCTAGGGGTGAGCACAGATACGCAGTATTTT
CASSGLGVSTDTQYF
>TRBV5-1|many|TRBJ2-3|NA
TGCGCCAGCACCAAACCAGGGTCAGATACGCAGTATTTT
CASTKPGSDTQYF
>TRBV3-1|few|TRBJ1-5|NA
TGTGCCAGCAGCGAAAGGGCCGTTGAGAATCAGCCCCAGCATTTT
CASSERAVENQPQHF
>TRBV6-5|few|TRBJ2-5|NA
TGTGCCAGCAGGCCCCGGAGAGGGCCTCAAGAGACCCAGTACTTC
CASRPRRGPQETQYF
>TRBV20-1|few|TRBJ2-3|NA
TGCAGTGCTAGAGTCCCGGGGGCGAGCACAGATACGCAGTATTTT
CSARVPGASTDTQYF